This is a list of T cell receptor beta chains from one sample in a study of blood T cell repertoires in COVID-19. Assay: immunoSEQ multiplex PCR; the TCRdb copy retains only in-frame clones and omits some. This sample has over 200,000 clones, with 70% to 85% found just once. The sequencing sample was made of PBMCs or T cells enriched from blood (not recorded which). The receptors originated from a man between 40 and 49 years old who had recovered from COVID-19. CDR3s include the opening cysteine and the closing phenylalanine or tryptophan. The order of the fields is D gene, V gene, J gene, clone size, CDR3 protein, CDR3 DNA. The D gene is left open where the match is weak. Not every row has a clone size; where given, it reads once, few, many or a size class.

d_gene: -; v_gene: TRBV4-2; j_gene: TRBJ1-2; abundance: -; CDR3aa: CASSQGTATNYGYTF; CDR3nt: TGTGCCAGCAGCCAAGGGACAGCAACTAACTATGGCTACACCTTC
d_gene: TRBD1; v_gene: TRBV2; j_gene: TRBJ1-1; abundance: many; CDR3aa: CASRDRDPEAFF; CDR3nt: TGTGCCAGCAGGGACAGGGACCCTGAAGCTTTCTTT
d_gene: -; v_gene: TRBV5-1; j_gene: TRBJ1-6; abundance: -; CDR3aa: CASSKEGNNSPLHF; CDR3nt: TGCGCCAGCAGTAAGGAGGGAAATAATTCACCCCTCCACTTT
d_gene: TRBD2; v_gene: TRBV18; j_gene: TRBJ2-1; abundance: -; CDR3aa: CASSPTSGAYNEQFF; CDR3nt: TGTGCCAGCTCACCAACTAGCGGAGCCTACAATGAGCAGTTCTTC
d_gene: TRBD1; v_gene: TRBV7-9; j_gene: TRBJ2-7; abundance: -; CDR3aa: CASSFGQGLHYEQYF; CDR3nt: TGTGCCAGCAGCTTTGGACAGGGTCTACACTACGAGCAGTACTTC
d_gene: -; v_gene: TRBV7-9; j_gene: TRBJ2-6; abundance: -; CDR3aa: CASSLWGLSAGANVLTF; CDR3nt: TGTGCCAGCAGCTTATGGGGGCTCTCTGCTGGGGCCAACGTCCTGACTTTC
d_gene: -; v_gene: TRBV19; j_gene: TRBJ1-3; abundance: -; CDR3aa: CASTMWGQASGNTIYF; CDR3nt: TGTGCCAGTACGATGTGGGGGCAGGCCTCTGGAAACACCATATATTTT
d_gene: TRBD1; v_gene: TRBV5-4; j_gene: TRBJ1-1; abundance: -; CDR3aa: CASSLKGTGGTEAFF; CDR3nt: TGTGCCAGCAGCTTGAAAGGGACAGGGGGAACTGAAGCTTTCTTT
d_gene: TRBD1; v_gene: TRBV7-9; j_gene: TRBJ1-4; abundance: few; CDR3aa: CASSGRYGQGDEKLFF; CDR3nt: TGTGCCAGCAGCGGGCGATACGGACAGGGTGATGAAAAACTGTTTTTT
d_gene: TRBD2; v_gene: TRBV3-1/TRBV3-2; j_gene: TRBJ2-7; abundance: -; CDR3aa: CASSRKLAGAHYEQYF; CDR3nt: TGTGCCAGCAGCCGGAAATTAGCGGGAGCACACTACGAGCAGTACTTC
d_gene: TRBD2; v_gene: TRBV6-2/TRBV6-3; j_gene: TRBJ2-1; abundance: once; CDR3aa: CASSYHSSGRALDEQFF; CDR3nt: TGTGCCAGCAGTTACCATTCTAGCGGGAGGGCCTTGGATGAGCAGTTCTTC
d_gene: -; v_gene: TRBV7-9; j_gene: TRBJ1-3; abundance: once; CDR3aa: CASSLDGARGGNTIYF; CDR3nt: TGTGCCAGCAGCTTGGATGGGGCAAGGGGGGGAAACACCATATATTTT
d_gene: TRBD2; v_gene: TRBV18; j_gene: TRBJ2-2; abundance: -; CDR3aa: CASSPNAGGTGELFF; CDR3nt: TGTGCCAGCTCACCAAATGCCGGGGGGACCGGGGAGCTGTTTTTT
d_gene: -; v_gene: TRBV3-1/TRBV3-2; j_gene: TRBJ2-7; abundance: few; CDR3aa: CASSRGGGEQYF; CDR3nt: TGTGCCAGCAGCCGGGGAGGGGGCGAGCAGTACTTC
d_gene: TRBD1; v_gene: TRBV7-3; j_gene: TRBJ2-7; abundance: -; CDR3aa: CASSLDRDHEQYF; CDR3nt: TGTGCCAGCAGCTTAGACAGGGACCACGAGCAGTACTTC
d_gene: -; v_gene: TRBV6-2/TRBV6-3; j_gene: TRBJ2-7; abundance: many; CDR3aa: CASSDTGLGEQYF; CDR3nt: TGTGCCAGCAGTGACACAGGGCTTGGCGAGCAGTACTTC
d_gene: -; v_gene: TRBV25-1; j_gene: TRBJ2-3; abundance: -; CDR3aa: CASSPSPSGAGTDTQYF; CDR3nt: TGTGCCAGCAGTCCAAGTCCTTCGGGAGCGGGCACAGATACGCAGTATTTT
d_gene: TRBD1; v_gene: TRBV11-2; j_gene: TRBJ2-7; abundance: few; CDR3aa: CASSLLRDRGGEQYF; CDR3nt: TGTGCCAGCAGCCTTCTCAGGGACAGGGGTGGCGAGCAGTACTTC
d_gene: -; v_gene: TRBV24-1; j_gene: TRBJ2-2; abundance: -; CDR3aa: CATSSYTGELFF; CDR3nt: TGTGCCACCAGTTCATACACCGGGGAGCTGTTTTTT
d_gene: TRBD2; v_gene: TRBV19; j_gene: TRBJ2-3; abundance: -; CDR3aa: CASETGTSGRADTQYF; CDR3nt: TGTGCCAGCGAAACCGGGACTAGCGGGAGGGCAGATACGCAGTATTTT
d_gene: TRBD2; v_gene: TRBV6-5; j_gene: TRBJ2-1; abundance: few; CDR3aa: CASRLAGGYNEQFF; CDR3nt: TGTGCCAGCAGACTAGCGGGAGGTTACAATGAGCAGTTCTTC
d_gene: -; v_gene: TRBV5-4; j_gene: TRBJ2-2; abundance: -; CDR3aa: CASSFAGRTGELFF; CDR3nt: TGTGCCAGCAGCTTTGCAGGGCGAACCGGGGAGCTGTTTTTT
d_gene: -; v_gene: TRBV18; j_gene: TRBJ1-3; abundance: -; CDR3aa: CASSLGGENTIYF; CDR3nt: TGTGCCAGCTCACTGGGGGGAGAAAACACCATATATTTT
d_gene: -; v_gene: TRBV7-3; j_gene: TRBJ2-3; abundance: -; CDR3aa: CASSSMGGGSRPDTQYF; CDR3nt: TGTGCCAGCAGCTCTATGGGGGGCGGGAGCCGCCCAGATACGCAGTATTTT
d_gene: TRBD2; v_gene: TRBV7-3; j_gene: TRBJ2-1; abundance: -; CDR3aa: CASSLRSSGGYSYNEQFF; CDR3nt: TGTGCCAGCAGCTTAAGGTCTAGCGGGGGGTATTCCTACAATGAGCAGTTCTTC
d_gene: -; v_gene: TRBV30; j_gene: TRBJ1-3; abundance: -; CDR3aa: CAWSVRSSGNTIYF; CDR3nt: TGTGCCTGGAGTGTCAGAAGCTCTGGAAACACCATATATTTT
d_gene: -; v_gene: TRBV2; j_gene: TRBJ1-4; abundance: -; CDR3aa: CASSGGYEKLFF; CDR3nt: TGTGCCAGCAGTGGAGGGTACGAAAAACTGTTTTTT
d_gene: -; v_gene: TRBV20-1; j_gene: TRBJ1-1; abundance: -; CDR3aa: CSAEKGTEAFF; CDR3nt: TGCAGTGCAGAGAAGGGGACTGAAGCTTTCTTT
d_gene: TRBD2; v_gene: TRBV10-3; j_gene: TRBJ2-1; abundance: -; CDR3aa: CAIRRASGGANEQFF; CDR3nt: TGTGCCATCCGTAGGGCTAGCGGGGGGGCTAATGAGCAGTTCTTC
d_gene: TRBD1; v_gene: TRBV30; j_gene: TRBJ1-6; abundance: -; CDR3aa: CAWREGQSNSPLHF; CDR3nt: TGTGCCTGGAGGGAGGGACAGAGTAATTCACCCCTCCACTTT